This is a list of T cell receptor beta chains from one sample in a study of CD8 T cells in Susac syndrome. MiXCR was run by TCRdb on the immunoSEQ multiplex PCR reads, yielding one entry per CDR3 protein. The repertoire holds roughly 180,000 distinct CDR3 sequences, with roughly 94% as singletons. Material: CD4+ T cells from PBMCs. These receptors all come from a human donor with Susac syndrome. Each CDR3 is given without its conserved first and last residue. Fields, in order: D gene, J gene, V gene, CDR3 length, CDR3 protein. D genes are given only for firm matches.

-	TRBJ2-3	TRBV20-1	12	SARFVAGTDTQY
TRBD1	TRBJ2-7	TRBV19	10	ARAGQGYEQY
TRBD2	TRBJ2-1	TRBV20-1	14	SARDPASGDGNEQF
-	TRBJ1-5	TRBV6-6	14	ASSGSRASGNQPQH
TRBD1	TRBJ2-1	TRBV14	14	ASSPPGQGYYNEQF
TRBD2	TRBJ2-1	TRBV24-1	13	ATSDRRTSSNEQF
TRBD1	TRBJ1-2	TRBV6-5	13	ASSSQGAANYSYT
TRBD2	TRBJ2-1	TRBV20-1	16	SARDRGSGRFPYNEQF
-	TRBJ1-6	TRBV29-1	12	SVAESSYNSPLH
-	TRBJ1-5	TRBV20-1	12	SARDAQSNQPQH
-	TRBJ2-5	TRBV2	12	ASSESSQQETQY
TRBD1	TRBJ1-5	TRBV9	13	ASSVDGQGYQPQH
-	TRBJ2-5	TRBV5-4	12	ASSLPQGQETQY
TRBD1	TRBJ2-5	TRBV7-9	12	ASSWRQGEETQY
-	TRBJ2-7	TRBV30	10	AWSRGNDEQY
-	TRBJ2-3	TRBV29-1	10	SVAGAADTQY
TRBD2	TRBJ2-2	TRBV20-1	14	SALLAGGPNTGELF
-	TRBJ2-7	TRBV3-1	12	ASSQDASSYEQY
-	TRBJ2-7	TRBV25-1	11	ASSQTDHYEQY
TRBD1	TRBJ1-1	TRBV14	13	ASSLRQGFGTEAF
-	TRBJ2-1	TRBV5-6	9	ASRNRGEQF
-	TRBJ1-6	TRBV25-1	13	ASRPPGQNNSPLH
-	TRBJ2-3	TRBV11-3	11	ASSSYGGDTQY
-	TRBJ1-1	TRBV12-3/TRBV12-4	10	ASSLWDTEAF
-	TRBJ1-6	TRBV3-1	10	ASSQEGSPLH
-	TRBJ2-5	TRBV5-4	12	ASSPMVAGETQY
TRBD2	TRBJ2-1	TRBV6-2/TRBV6-3	12	ATLKAGGNYEQF
-	TRBJ2-3	TRBV20-1	13	SARGLRVGTDTQY
TRBD1	TRBJ1-5	TRBV12-5	15	ASGFPAETGSHQPQH